This T cell receptor beta chain is drawn from a study of OX40 agonist ivuxolimab in advanced cancers. The wider study: Every patient in dose escalation had hepatocellular carcinoma, melanoma, renal cell or head and neck cancer.

V lost 2 bases and J lost 4, with 12 bases in between. Germline V gene sequence: CDR1 SNHLY, CDR2 FYNNEI. This CDR3 comprises 15 residues. Generated by immunoSEQ multiplex PCR, the TCRdb table keeps only in-frame clones and is missing some. The sample records 35,000 to 55,000 clones, around 94% being singletons. The study, taken as a whole, reports: Both CD4+ and CD8+ T cell populations in blood had undergone clonal expansion by week 6 at 0.1 to 3.0 mg/kg.

As to this clone: The antigen is unknown.

Autoimmune disease history or systemic immunosuppression led to patients being barred. The chain is built from TRBV2 and TRBJ1-5, with D maybe TRBD1 (6 bases). The sample in question was CD4+ or CD8+ T cells sorted from blood, obtained in a trial of the OX40 agonist ivuxolimab. The clonotype comes from an adult with an advanced solid tumor such as melanoma, head and neck, liver or kidney cancer. The CDR3 region is CASSEWGQGNQPQHF. CDR3 DNA: TGTGCCAGCAGTGAATGGGGGCAAGGGAATCAGCCCCAGCATTTT.